This T cell receptor (beta chain) comes out of a study of T cell responses to AZD1222 COVID-19 vaccine. Study context: Samples with a second dose at about 4 or about 12 weeks were pooled together. The study's findings and limits: Only a handful of individuals given AZD1222 were seropositive at baseline. White British ancestry dominated among donors, who included more females, and clonal diversity was possibly underestimated.

As for this clone: Its antigen is unidentified.

TCRdb's copy holds only in-frame clones and misses some; the assay was immunoSEQ multiplex PCR. The sample has around 120,000 clones, roughly 91% seen once. The CDR3 spans 15 residues. The V end lost 3 bases, the J end lost 0 bases, and 15 bases lay between the germline ends. Germline-derived CDR1 and CDR2 are DFQATT and SNEGSKA (reference sequence). The receptor comes from an adult in good health. The chain uses TRBV20-1 and TRBJ2-7; D assignment may be TRBD1 or TRBD2 (6 bases each). Sample: peripheral blood, taken on day 0 of AZD1222 vaccination. The CDR3 DNA sequence: TGCAGTGCTAGTCAGCCGGGGGCACTCTCCTACGAGCAGTACTTC. Its translation is CSASQPGALSYEQYF.